The entry below gives a single T cell receptor beta chain sequence along with its context. The sample comes from a study of blood T cell repertoires in COVID-19. Study-wide context: Italy, Spain and the United States were the sources of the convalescent and acute COVID-19 samples.

The assay was immunoSEQ multiplex PCR, and TCRdb's table has in-frame clones only and misses some. The sample lists around 180,000 clones, more than 85% occurring once. The CDR3 loop spans 15 amino acids. Trimming cost V 8 bases and J 4 bases; bases outside gene matches: 9. Germline V lookup: CDR1 LNHDA, CDR2 SQIVND (reference sequence). The TCR comes from a woman in her twenties or thirties with active or convalescent COVID-19. Sample: peripheral blood. V gene TRBV19 combines with J gene TRBJ1-4, with 8 bases matching TRBD1. CDR3 nucleotide sequence: TGTGCCAGTTCTCAGCAGGGGGCGGGTAATGAAAAACTGTTTTTT. Its protein product is CASSQQGAGNEKLFF.